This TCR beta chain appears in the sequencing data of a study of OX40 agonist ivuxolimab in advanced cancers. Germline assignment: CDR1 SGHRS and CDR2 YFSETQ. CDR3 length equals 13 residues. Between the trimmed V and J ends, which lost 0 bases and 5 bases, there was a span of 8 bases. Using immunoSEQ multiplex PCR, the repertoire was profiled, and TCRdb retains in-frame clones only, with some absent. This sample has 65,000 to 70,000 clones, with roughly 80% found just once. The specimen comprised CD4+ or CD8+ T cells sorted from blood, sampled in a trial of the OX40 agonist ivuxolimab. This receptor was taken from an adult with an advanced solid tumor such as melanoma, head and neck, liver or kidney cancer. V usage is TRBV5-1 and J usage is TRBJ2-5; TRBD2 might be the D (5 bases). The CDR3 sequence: CASSLVPGETQYF. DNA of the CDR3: TGCGCCAGCAGCTTGGTCCCGGGGGAGACCCAGTACTTC. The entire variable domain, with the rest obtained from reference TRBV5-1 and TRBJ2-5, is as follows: KAGVTQTPRYLIKTRGQQVTLSCSPISGHRSVSWYQQTPGQGLQFLFEYFSETQRNKGNFPGRFSGRQFSNSRSEMNVSTLELGDSALYLCASSLVPGETQYFGPGTRLLVL.